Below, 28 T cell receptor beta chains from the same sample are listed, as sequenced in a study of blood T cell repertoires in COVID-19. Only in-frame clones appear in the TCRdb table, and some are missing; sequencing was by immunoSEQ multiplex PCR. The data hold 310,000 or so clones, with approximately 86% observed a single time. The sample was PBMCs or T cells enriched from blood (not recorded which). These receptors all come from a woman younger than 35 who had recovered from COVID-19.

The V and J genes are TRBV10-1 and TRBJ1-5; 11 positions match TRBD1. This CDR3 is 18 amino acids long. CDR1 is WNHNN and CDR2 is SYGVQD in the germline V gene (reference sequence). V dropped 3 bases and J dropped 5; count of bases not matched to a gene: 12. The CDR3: CASSDPEDRGRSDQPQHF. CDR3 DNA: TGCGCCAGCAGTGACCCTGAGGACAGGGGGCGATCCGATCAGCCCCAGCATTTT.

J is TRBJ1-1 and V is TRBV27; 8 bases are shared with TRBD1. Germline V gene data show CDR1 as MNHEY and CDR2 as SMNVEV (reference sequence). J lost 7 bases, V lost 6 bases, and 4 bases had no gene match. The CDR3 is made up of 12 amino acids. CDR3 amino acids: CASSTTGVEAFF. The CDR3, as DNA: TGTGCCAGCAGCACGACAGGGGTTGAAGCTTTCTTT.

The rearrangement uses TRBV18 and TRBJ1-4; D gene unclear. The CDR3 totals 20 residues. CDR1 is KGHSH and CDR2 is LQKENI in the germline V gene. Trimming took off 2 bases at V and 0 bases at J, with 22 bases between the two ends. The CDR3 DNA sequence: TGTGCCAGCTCACCAGCTCCGGGCCCGAACGGAGGGACAACTAATGAAAAACTGTTTTTT. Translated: CASSPAPGPNGGTTNEKLFF.

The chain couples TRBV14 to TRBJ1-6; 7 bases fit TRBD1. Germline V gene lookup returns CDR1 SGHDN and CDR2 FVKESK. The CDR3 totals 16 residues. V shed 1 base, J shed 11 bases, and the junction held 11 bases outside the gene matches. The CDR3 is CASSQAQGQWATPLHF. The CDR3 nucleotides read TGTGCCAGCAGCCAAGCCCAGGGACAGTGGGCGACACCCCTCCACTTT.

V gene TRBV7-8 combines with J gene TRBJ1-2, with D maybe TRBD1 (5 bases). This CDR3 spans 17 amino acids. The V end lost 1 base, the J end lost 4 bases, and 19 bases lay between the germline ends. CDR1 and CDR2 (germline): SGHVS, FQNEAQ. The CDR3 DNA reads TGTGCCAGCAGCTTAGTGGGGTCTTCCCCGGGGGGCTATGGCTACACCTTC. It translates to CASSLVGSSPGGYGYTF.

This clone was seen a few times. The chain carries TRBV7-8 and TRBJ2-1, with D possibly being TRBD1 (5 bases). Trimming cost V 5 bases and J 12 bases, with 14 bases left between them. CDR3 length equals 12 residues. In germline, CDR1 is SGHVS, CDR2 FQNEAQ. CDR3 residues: CASSLVRETQFF. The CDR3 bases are TGTGCCAGCAGCCTTGTCAGGGAAACGCAGTTCTTC.

For the CDR3, the DNA is TGTGCCAGCAGCGTAGCTCCGGGGTTCAATTCACCCCTCCACTTT. This codes for CASSVAPGFNSPLHF. The genes are TRBV9 and TRBJ1-6; D not certain. The CDR3 has 15 amino acids. CDR1 is SGDLS and CDR2 is YYNGEE in the germline V gene. The V and J ends lost 0 bases and 7 bases respectively, with 11 bases between them.

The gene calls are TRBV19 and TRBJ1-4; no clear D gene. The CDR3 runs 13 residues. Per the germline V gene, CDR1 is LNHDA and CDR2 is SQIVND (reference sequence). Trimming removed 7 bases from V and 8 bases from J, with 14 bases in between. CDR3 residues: CASNVRFGEKLFF. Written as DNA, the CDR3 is TGTGCCAGTAATGTCAGATTTGGCGAAAAACTGTTTTTT.

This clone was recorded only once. CDR3 sequence reads: CASSGISGGTNEKLFF. CDR3 DNA sequence: TGTGCCAGCAGTGGGATCTCAGGGGGCACTAATGAAAAACTGTTTTTT. The chain employs TRBV6-1 and TRBJ1-4; 8 bases are a match to TRBD1. Germline CDR1 MNHNS, CDR2 SASEGT. With 4 bases clipped from V and 2 bases from J, the junction kept 6 bases outside the gene matches. The CDR3 covers 16 residues.

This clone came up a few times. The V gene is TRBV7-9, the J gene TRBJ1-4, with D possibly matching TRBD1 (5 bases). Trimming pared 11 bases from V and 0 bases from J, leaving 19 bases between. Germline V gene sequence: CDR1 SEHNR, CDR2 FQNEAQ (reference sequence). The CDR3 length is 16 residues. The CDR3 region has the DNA TGTGCCCTCCGGCCGGCAGGGCGATCAACTAATGAAAAACTGTTTTTT. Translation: CALRPAGRSTNEKLFF.

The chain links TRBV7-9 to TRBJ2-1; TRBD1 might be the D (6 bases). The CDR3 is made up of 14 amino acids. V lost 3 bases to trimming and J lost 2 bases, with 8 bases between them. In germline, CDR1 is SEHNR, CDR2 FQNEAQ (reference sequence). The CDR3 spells CASSFGGAYNEQFF. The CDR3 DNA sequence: TGTGCCAGCAGCTTTGGGGGCGCCTACAATGAGCAGTTCTTC.

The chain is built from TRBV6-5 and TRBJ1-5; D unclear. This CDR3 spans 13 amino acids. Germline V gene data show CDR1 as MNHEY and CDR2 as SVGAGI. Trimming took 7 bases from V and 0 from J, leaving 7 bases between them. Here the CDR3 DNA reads TGTGCCAGCACTGTTTATAGCAATCAGCCCCAGCATTTT. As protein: CASTVYSNQPQHF.

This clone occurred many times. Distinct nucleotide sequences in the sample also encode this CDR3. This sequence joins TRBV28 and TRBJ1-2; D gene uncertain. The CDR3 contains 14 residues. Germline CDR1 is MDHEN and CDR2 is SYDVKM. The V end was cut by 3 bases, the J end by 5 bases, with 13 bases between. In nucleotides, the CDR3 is TGTGCCAGCAGTTTCCCACAAGGGAGGTATGGCTACACCTTC. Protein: CASSFPQGRYGYTF.

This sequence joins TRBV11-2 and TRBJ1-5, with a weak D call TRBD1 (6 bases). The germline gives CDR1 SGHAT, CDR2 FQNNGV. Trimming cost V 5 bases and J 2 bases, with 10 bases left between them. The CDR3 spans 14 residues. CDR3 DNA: TGTGCCAGCAGCAGTACAGGGCGCAATCAGCCCCAGCATTTT. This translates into CASSSTGRNQPQHF.

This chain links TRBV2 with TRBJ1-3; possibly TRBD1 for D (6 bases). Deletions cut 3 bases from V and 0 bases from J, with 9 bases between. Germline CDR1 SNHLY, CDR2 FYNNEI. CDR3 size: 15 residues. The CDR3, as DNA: TGTGCCAGCAGTGAGGGACACCGCTCTGGAAACACCATATATTTT. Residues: CASSEGHRSGNTIYF.

The CDR3 DNA is TGTGCCAGCAGCTTAGCGGGACAGGACTATAATTCACCCCTCCACTTT. It specifies CASSLAGQDYNSPLHF. The rearrangement links TRBV5-5 to TRBJ1-6, with 8 bases aligning to TRBD1. With V trimmed by 2 bases and J by 3 bases, 4 bases remained unmatched. CDR3 size: 16 residues. CDR1 is SGHKS, CDR2 YYEKEE, per germline (reference sequence).

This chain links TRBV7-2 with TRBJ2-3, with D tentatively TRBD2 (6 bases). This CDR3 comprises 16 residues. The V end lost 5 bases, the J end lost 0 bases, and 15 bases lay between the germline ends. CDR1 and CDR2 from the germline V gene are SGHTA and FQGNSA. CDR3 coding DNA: TGTGCCAGCAGCCGGCCGGCGGGGACTAGCACAGATACGCAGTATTTT. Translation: CASSRPAGTSTDTQYF.

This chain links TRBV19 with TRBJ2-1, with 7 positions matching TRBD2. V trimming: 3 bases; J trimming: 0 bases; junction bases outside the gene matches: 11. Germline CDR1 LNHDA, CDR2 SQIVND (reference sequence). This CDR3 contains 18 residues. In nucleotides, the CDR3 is TGTGCCAGTAGTATCCGCCGGCTAGCGGCTATCTCCTACAATGAGCAGTTCTTC. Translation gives CASSIRRLAAISYNEQFF.

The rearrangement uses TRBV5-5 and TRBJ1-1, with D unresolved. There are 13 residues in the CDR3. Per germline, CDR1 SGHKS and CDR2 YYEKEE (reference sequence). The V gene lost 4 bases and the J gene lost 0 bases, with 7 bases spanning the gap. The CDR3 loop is CASSVGVNTEAFF. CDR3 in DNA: TGTGCCAGCAGCGTCGGAGTGAACACTGAAGCTTTCTTT.

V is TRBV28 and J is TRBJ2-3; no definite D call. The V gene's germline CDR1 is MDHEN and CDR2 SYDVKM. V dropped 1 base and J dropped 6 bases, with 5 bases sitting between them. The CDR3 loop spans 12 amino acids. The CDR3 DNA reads TGTGCCAGCAGTTTATCTTCGGATACGCAGTATTTT. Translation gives CASSLSSDTQYF.

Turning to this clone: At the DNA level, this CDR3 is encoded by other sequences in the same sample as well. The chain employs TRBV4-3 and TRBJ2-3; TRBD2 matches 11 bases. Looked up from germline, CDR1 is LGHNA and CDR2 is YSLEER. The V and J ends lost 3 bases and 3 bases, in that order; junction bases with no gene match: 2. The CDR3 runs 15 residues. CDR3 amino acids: CASSQLAGGTDTQYF. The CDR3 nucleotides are TGCGCCAGCAGCCAGCTAGCGGGAGGAACAGATACGCAGTATTTT.

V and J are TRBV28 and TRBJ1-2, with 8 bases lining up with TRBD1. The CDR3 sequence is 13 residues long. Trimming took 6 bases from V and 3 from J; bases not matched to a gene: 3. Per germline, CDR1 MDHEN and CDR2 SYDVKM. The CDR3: CASSDRGDYGYTF. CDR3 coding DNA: TGTGCCAGCAGCGACAGGGGTGACTATGGCTACACCTTC.

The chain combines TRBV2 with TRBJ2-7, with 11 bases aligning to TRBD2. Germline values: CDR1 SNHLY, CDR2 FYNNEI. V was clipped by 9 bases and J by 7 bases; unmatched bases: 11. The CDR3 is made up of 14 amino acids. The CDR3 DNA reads TGTGCCAGTCTCAAACTAGCGGGAGTAGGGGAGCAGTACTTC. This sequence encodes CASLKLAGVGEQYF.

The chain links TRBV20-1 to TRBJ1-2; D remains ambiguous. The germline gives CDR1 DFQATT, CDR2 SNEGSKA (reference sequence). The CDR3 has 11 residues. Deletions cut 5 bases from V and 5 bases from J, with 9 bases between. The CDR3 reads CSASELYGYTF. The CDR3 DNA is TGCAGTGCTTCTGAACTATATGGCTACACCTTC.

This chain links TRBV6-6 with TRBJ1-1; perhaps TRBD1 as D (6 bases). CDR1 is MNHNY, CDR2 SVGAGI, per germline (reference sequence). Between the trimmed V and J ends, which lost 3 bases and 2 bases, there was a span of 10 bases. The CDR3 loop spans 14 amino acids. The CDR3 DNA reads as TGTGCCAGCAGTTATGGGACACCTAACACTGAAGCTTTCTTT. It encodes CASSYGTPNTEAFF.

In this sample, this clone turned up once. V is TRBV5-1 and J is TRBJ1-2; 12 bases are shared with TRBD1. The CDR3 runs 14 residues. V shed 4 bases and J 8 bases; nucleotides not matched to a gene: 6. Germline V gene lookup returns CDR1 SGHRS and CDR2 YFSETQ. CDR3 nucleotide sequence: TGCGCCAGCAGCAGGGGACAGGGGGCTGTCGGCTACACCTTC. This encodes CASSRGQGAVGYTF. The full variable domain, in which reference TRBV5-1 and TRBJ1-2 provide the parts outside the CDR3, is KAGVTQTPRYLIKTRGQQVTLSCSPISGHRSVSWYQQTPGQGLQFLFEYFSETQRNKGNFPGRFSGRQFSNSRSEMNVSTLELGDSALYLCASSRGQGAVGYTFGSGTRLTVV.

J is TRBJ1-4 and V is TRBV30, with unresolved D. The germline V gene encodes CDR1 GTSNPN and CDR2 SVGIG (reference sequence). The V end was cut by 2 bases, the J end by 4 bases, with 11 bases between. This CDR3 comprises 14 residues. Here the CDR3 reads CAWSRGGVNEKLFF. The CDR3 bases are TGTGCCTGGAGTCGGGGAGGAGTTAATGAAAAACTGTTTTTT.

The CDR3 DNA sequence: TGCGCCAGCAGCCTCCCACTTTTCGGTCCGGAGCAGTTCTTC. The encoded protein is CASSLPLFGPEQFF. The rearrangement links TRBV4-1 to TRBJ2-1; D gene ambiguous. The length of the CDR3 is 14 residues. The V and J ends lost 4 bases and 10 bases respectively, with 17 bases between them. CDR1 is MGHRA and CDR2 is YSYEKL in the germline V gene.